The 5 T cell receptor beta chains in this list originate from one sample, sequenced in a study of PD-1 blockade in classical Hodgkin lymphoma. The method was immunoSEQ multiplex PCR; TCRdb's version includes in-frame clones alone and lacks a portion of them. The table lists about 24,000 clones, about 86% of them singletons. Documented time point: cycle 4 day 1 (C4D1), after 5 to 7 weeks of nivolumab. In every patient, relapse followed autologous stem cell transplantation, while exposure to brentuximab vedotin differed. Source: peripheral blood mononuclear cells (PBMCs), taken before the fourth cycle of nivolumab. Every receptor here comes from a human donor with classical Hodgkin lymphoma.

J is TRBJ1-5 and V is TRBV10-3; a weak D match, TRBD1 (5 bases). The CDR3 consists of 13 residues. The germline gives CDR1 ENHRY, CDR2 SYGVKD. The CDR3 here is CASRDEGNQPQHF. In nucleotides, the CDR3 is TGTGCTTCCAGGGATGAAGGCAATCAGCCCCAGCATTTT.

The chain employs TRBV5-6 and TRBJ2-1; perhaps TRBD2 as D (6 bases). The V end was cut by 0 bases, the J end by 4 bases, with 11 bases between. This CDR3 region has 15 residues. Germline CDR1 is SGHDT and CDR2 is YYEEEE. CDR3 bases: TGTGCCAGCAGCTTGGCGGGCGCGGGATACAATGAGCAGTTCTTC. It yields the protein CASSLAGAGYNEQFF.

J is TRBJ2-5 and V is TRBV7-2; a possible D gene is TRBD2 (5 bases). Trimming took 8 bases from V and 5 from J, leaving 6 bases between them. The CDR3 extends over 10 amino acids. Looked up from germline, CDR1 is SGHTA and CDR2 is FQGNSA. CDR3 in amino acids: CASGEETQYF. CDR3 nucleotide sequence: TGTGCCAGCGGGGAGGAGACCCAGTACTTC. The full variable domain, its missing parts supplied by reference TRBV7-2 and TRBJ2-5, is GAGVSQSPSNKVTEKGKDVELRCDPISGHTALYWYRQSLGQGLEFLIYFQGNSAPDKSGLPSDRFSAERTGGSVSTLTIQRTQQEDSAVYLCASGEETQYFGPGTRLLVL.

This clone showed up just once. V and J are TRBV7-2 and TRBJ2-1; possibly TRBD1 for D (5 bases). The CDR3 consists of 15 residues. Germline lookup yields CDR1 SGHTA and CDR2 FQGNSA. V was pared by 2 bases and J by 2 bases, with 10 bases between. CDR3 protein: CASSLRDSPYNEQFF. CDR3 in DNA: TGTGCCAGCAGCTTACGAGACAGTCCCTACAATGAGCAGTTCTTC.

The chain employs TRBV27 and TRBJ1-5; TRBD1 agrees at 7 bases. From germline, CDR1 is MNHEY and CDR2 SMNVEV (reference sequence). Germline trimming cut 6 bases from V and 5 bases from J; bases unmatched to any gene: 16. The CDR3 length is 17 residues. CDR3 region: CASRGGQPLLAHQPQHF. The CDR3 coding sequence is TGTGCCAGCAGGGGGGGACAGCCACTTCTAGCACATCAGCCCCAGCATTTT.